One sample yielded the 28 T cell receptor beta chains listed below, sequenced in a study of blood T cells in healthy people across ages. Sample-barcoded 5' priming and a J-beta primer mix drove a second PCR of about 6 to 12 cycles. One entry per CDR3 protein, called by TCRdb with MiXCR from the 5' RACE reads. The sample has about 1.4 million distinct CDR3 sequences; around 59% are singletons. Sequencing input: blood. The receptor set was obtained from a man aged 18 to 30 in good health.

The V call is TRBV5-1, the J call TRBJ2-3, with TRBD2 identical over 8 bases. The CDR3 loop spans 17 amino acids. Unmatched junction bases numbered 10, after V lost 0 bases and J lost 4 bases. Germline V gives CDR1 SGHRS, CDR2 YFSETQ. The CDR3 sequence: CASSLAYSGRRSDTQYF. The CDR3 DNA sequence: TGCGCCAGCAGCTTGGCCTACAGCGGGAGAAGGTCAGATACGCAGTATTTT.

The sample holds one count of this clonotype. The CDR3 coding sequence is TGTGCCAGCAGCTTGGGGCACTACGGGCAGTACTTC. This encodes CASSLGHYGQYF. The gene calls are TRBV7-2 and TRBJ2-5; tentative D call: TRBD1 (5 bases). The CDR3 loop spans 12 amino acids. V was shortened by 3 bases and J by 11 bases, with 13 bases between the two germline ends. Germline CDR1 is SGHTA and CDR2 is FQGNSA.

Details on this clonotype: The DNA is left out, because the CDR3 cannot be placed on it with certainty; the CDR3 is given as TCRdb lists it. Here the CDR3 reads CASSKVGLGTAPWNTEAFF. This chain joins TRBV21-1 and TRBJ1-1; the table's D call, TRBD1, was not checked against the DNA. TRBV21-1 counts as a pseudogene. The CDR3 comprises 19 residues, both ends counted.

This clonotype was counted a few times. J is TRBJ1-1 and V is TRBV13; the D is unclear. Germline V gene data show CDR1 as PRHDT and CDR2 as FYEKMQ (reference sequence). Trimming shortened V by 5 bases and J by 2 bases, and 12 bases separated the two germline ends. The CDR3 is 14 amino acids. CDR3 amino acids: CASSQIAVNTEAFF. CDR3 DNA: TGTGCCAGCAGCCAAATCGCCGTCAACACTGAAGCTTTCTTT.

In its sample, this clonotype was seen a few times. The chain carries TRBV29-1 and TRBJ2-6; D not certain. The V end lost 6 bases, the J end lost 0 bases, and 12 bases lay between the germline ends. CDR3 size: 15 residues. Germline V gives CDR1 SQVTM, CDR2 ANQGSEA. CDR3 sequence: CSVSPDNSGANVLTF. CDR3 nucleotide sequence: TGCAGCGTCTCACCTGATAACTCTGGGGCCAACGTCCTGACTTTC.

The chain employs TRBV10-3 and TRBJ2-3, with 15 nucleotides matching TRBD2. With V trimmed by 6 bases and J by 1 base, 5 bases remained unmatched. CDR3 length: 17 amino acids. Germline-derived CDR1 and CDR2 are ENHRY and SYGVKD. The CDR3 coding sequence is TGTGCCATCAGAAGGACTAGCGGGAGGGAGGGCACAGATACGCAGTATTTT. This encodes CAIRRTSGREGTDTQYF.

The V and J genes are TRBV28 and TRBJ1-2; D remains ambiguous. CDR1 and CDR2 (germline): MDHEN, SYDVKM. V lost 8 bases, J lost 4 bases, and 20 bases lay in between. The length of the CDR3 is 15 residues. The CDR3 sequence is CASVNLRRIGYGYTF. CDR3 in DNA: TGTGCCAGCGTTAACCTCAGGAGGATTGGCTATGGCTACACCTTC.

This chain joins TRBV30 and TRBJ2-7; 9 bases are shared with TRBD1. The CDR3 has 14 residues. The V gene's germline CDR1 is GTSNPN and CDR2 SVGIG (reference sequence). Trimming cost V 1 base and J 1 base; bases outside gene matches: 2. This CDR3 reads CAWSEGTGSYEQYF. Here the CDR3 DNA reads TGTGCCTGGAGTGAGGGGACAGGGTCCTACGAGCAGTACTTC.

The chain is built from TRBV10-2 and TRBJ2-7, with 10 bases matching TRBD2. CDR3 size: 15 residues. CDR1 and CDR2 (germline): WSHSY, SAAADI. J was trimmed by 0 bases and V by 6 bases; bases with no gene match: 5. The CDR3 nucleotides are TGCGCCAGCAGGCCTACTAGCGGGATCTCCTACGAGCAGTACTTC. It yields the protein CASRPTSGISYEQYF.

The J gene is TRBJ2-4, the V gene TRBV15; D unresolved. Looked up from germline, CDR1 is LNHNV and CDR2 is YYDKDF (reference sequence). This CDR3 spans 16 amino acids. The V end lost 0 bases, the J end lost 2 bases, and 11 bases lay between the germline ends. The CDR3 bases are TGTGCCACCAGCAGAGAGCCTGTGGTAACCAAAAACATTCAGTACTTC. Residues: CATSREPVVTKNIQYF.

The chain employs TRBV9 and TRBJ2-2; D is possibly TRBD1 (6 bases). Trimming took off 3 bases at V and 4 bases at J, with 13 bases between the two ends. Germline CDR1 and CDR2: SGDLS and YYNGEE. The CDR3 has 15 amino acids. The CDR3 loop reads CASSENRVPTGELFF. DNA of the CDR3: TGTGCCAGCAGCGAGAACAGGGTCCCCACCGGGGAGCTGTTTTTT.

The chain uses TRBV5-6 and TRBJ2-3, with TRBD2 as a possible D gene (5 bases). Germline CDR1 is SGHDT and CDR2 is YYEEEE. This CDR3 is 14 amino acids long. The V end lost 4 bases, the J end lost 4 bases, and 13 bases lay between the germline ends. The CDR3: CASSPGGLPDTQYF. CDR3 in DNA: TGTGCCAGCAGCCCCGGAGGCCTCCCAGATACGCAGTATTTT.

This clonotype has a handful of counts. The CDR3 DNA reads as TGTGCCAGCAGTTTATACAGTCTCTACGAGCAGTACTTC. It specifies CASSLYSLYEQYF. This chain uses TRBV28 with TRBJ2-7; D call uncertain. The CDR3 extends over 13 amino acids. V was cut by 1 base and J by 3 bases, with 7 bases left in between. Germline CDR1 MDHEN, CDR2 SYDVKM.

The genes are TRBV20-1 and TRBJ2-3; no firm D call. V lost 6 bases to trimming and J lost 6 bases, with 13 bases between them. Germline V gene data show CDR1 as DFQATT and CDR2 as SNEGSKA (reference sequence). The CDR3 runs to 12 residues. The CDR3 is CSADRPRDTQYF. As DNA, the CDR3 is TGCAGTGCCGACCGGCCCAGGGATACGCAGTATTTT.

The rearrangement links TRBV12-3 or TRBV12-4 to TRBJ1-5; TRBD1 agrees at 7 bases. This CDR3 has 15 residues. Trimming took 6 bases from V and 2 from J; bases not matched to a gene: 7. The CDR3 DNA is TGTGCCAGCAGGTACAGGGGAGGGGGCAATCAGCCCCAGCATTTT. The encoded protein is CASRYRGGGNQPQHF.

V usage is TRBV11-2 and J usage is TRBJ2-6; D might be TRBD1 (6 bases). Trimming left V 2 bases short and J 2 bases short, with 10 bases between. The germline V gene encodes CDR1 SGHAT and CDR2 FQNNGV. CDR3 length equals 16 residues. The CDR3 here is CASSLPDSTGANVLTF. The CDR3 DNA reads as TGTGCCAGCAGCTTACCGGACAGTACTGGGGCCAACGTCCTGACTTTC.

This clonotype came up once. The chain uses TRBV5-6 and TRBJ1-2; 12 bases are a match to TRBD1. The CDR3 length is 15 residues. V lost 5 bases and J lost 5; bases outside the gene matches: 7. From germline, CDR1 is SGHDT and CDR2 YYEEEE. Here the CDR3 reads CASRPGTGGLYGYTF. DNA of the CDR3: TGTGCCAGCAGACCCGGGACAGGGGGCTTGTATGGCTACACCTTC.

V usage is TRBV27 and J usage is TRBJ1-1; 7 bases are a match to TRBD1. V trimming: 2 bases; J trimming: 1 base; junction bases outside the gene matches: 10. The CDR3 spans 17 residues. CDR1 MNHEY and CDR2 SMNVEV come from the germline V gene (reference sequence). Here the CDR3 reads CASSLTPSTGWNTEAFF. CDR3 nucleotide sequence: TGTGCCAGCAGTTTAACCCCCTCGACAGGGTGGAACACTGAAGCTTTCTTT.

The V gene is TRBV4-1, the J gene TRBJ2-7; 14 bases are a match to TRBD2. The J call may be mistaken, given a closer DNA end match to TRBJ2-5. The CDR3 is 17 residues long. Germline V lookup: CDR1 MGHRA, CDR2 YSYEKL. DNA of the CDR3: TGCGCCAGCAGCCCCGGGACTAGCGGGAGTTCGAGAGAGACCCAGTACTTC. Translated: CASSPGTSGSSRETQYF.

This clonotype was observed a few times. This chain connects TRBV25-1 to TRBJ2-3; 7 bases align to TRBD1. This CDR3 comprises 16 residues. J gave up 2 bases and V 3 bases, and 8 bases lay outside the gene matches. Germline V gene sequence: CDR1 MGHDK, CDR2 SYGVNS. CDR3 DNA: TGTGCCAGCAGTGATTCGGACAGGACGTTCACAGATACGCAGTATTTT. It yields the protein CASSDSDRTFTDTQYF.

J is TRBJ2-4 and V is TRBV6-6; TRBD1 aligns across 7 bases. With the DNA end fitting TRBJ2-7 better, the J assignment may be wrong. The CDR3 spans 16 residues. Germline CDR1 MNHNY, CDR2 SVGAGI (reference sequence). The CDR3 region has the DNA TGTGCCAGCAGTTACCATGACAGGGCACTACACTACGAGCAGTACTTC. As protein: CASSYHDRALHYEQYF.

The chain joins TRBV19 to TRBJ1-2; D not certain. Germline-derived CDR1 and CDR2 are LNHDA and SQIVND (reference sequence). The V end was cut by 3 bases, the J end by 2 bases, with 13 bases between. This CDR3 region has 15 residues. The CDR3 DNA reads TGTGCCAGTAGTATGGGTGGTGGATTGAACTATGGCTACACCTTC. It yields the protein CASSMGGGLNYGYTF.

This chain uses TRBV19 with TRBJ2-6; no reliable D call. Trimming stripped 3 bases from V and 1 base from J, with 10 bases between. This CDR3 has 16 residues. Germline CDR1 reads LNHDA; CDR2 reads SQIVND (reference sequence). CDR3 loop: CASSMAPGSGANVLTF. CDR3 in DNA: TGTGCCAGTAGTATGGCCCCCGGGTCTGGGGCCAACGTCCTGACTTTC.

In its sample, this clonotype was seen a few times. The chain uses TRBV10-3 and TRBJ2-4, with TRBD1 as a possible D gene (5 bases). The germline V gene encodes CDR1 ENHRY and CDR2 SYGVKD. V dropped 8 bases and J dropped 2 bases, with 19 bases sitting between them. CDR3 length equals 16 residues. For the CDR3, the DNA is TGTGCCATCGGGGATGACAGAGACGCGACCAAAAACATTCAGTACTTC. Protein: CAIGDDRDATKNIQYF.

The rearrangement links TRBV10-3 to TRBJ2-5; D is unclear. The end of the DNA fits TRBJ2-7 better, so the J call may be wrong. CDR1 and CDR2 (germline): ENHRY, SYGVKD. This CDR3 comprises 13 residues. Here the CDR3 reads CAITQPGAYEQYF. The CDR3, as DNA: TGTGCCATCACTCAGCCGGGCGCCTACGAGCAGTACTTC.

Written as DNA, the CDR3 is TGTGCCAGCAGTCGCGCCGGGACAGGGGTAGAGACCCAGTACTTC. This translates into CASSRAGTGVETQYF. This sequence joins TRBV6-5 and TRBJ2-5; 10 nucleotides line up with TRBD1. The ends lost 5 bases at V and 4 bases at J; junction bases unmatched: 7. Germline CDR1 MNHEY, CDR2 SVGAGI. The CDR3 contains 15 residues.

The chain couples TRBV5-5 to TRBJ2-5; D is perhaps TRBD1 (7 bases). The V end was cut by 7 bases, the J end by 5 bases, with 21 bases between. The germline gives CDR1 SGHKS, CDR2 YYEKEE (reference sequence). The CDR3 extends over 15 amino acids. The chain's CDR3 is CASLKMRDRGETQYF. The CDR3 DNA follows: TGTGCCAGCCTAAAAATGCGGGACAGAGGGGAGACCCAGTACTTC.

This clonotype was seen just once. The genes are TRBV12-3 or TRBV12-4 and TRBJ2-3; D is possibly TRBD1 or TRBD2 (7 bases each). Trimming cost V 8 bases and J 6 bases, with 21 bases left between them. CDR3 size: 15 residues. The CDR3: CASWLQGEGEDTQYF. The CDR3 DNA is TGTGCCAGCTGGCTCCAGGGGGAGGGTGAGGATACGCAGTATTTT.